These 6 T cell receptor beta chains originate from one sample sequenced in a study of graft-versus-host responses after intestinal transplantation. Repertoires were generated with immunoSEQ multiplex PCR, while TCRdb's copy carries only in-frame clones and drops some. This sample carries around 8,000 clones, around 29% of them seen once, and the ten largest clones take around 2%. Plated together were approximately 200,000 CFSE-labeled responder cells and approximately 200,000 irradiated, violet-dye-labeled stimulator cells. The material sequenced was alloreactive CD8+ T cells from a mixed lymphocyte reaction culture, taken before intestinal transplant. As for subset: CFSE-low proliferating T cells sorted from approximately 6-day pre-transplant mixed lymphocyte reaction (GvH or HvG direction). These receptors were obtained from a human patient who received an intestinal transplant.

The genes are TRBV28 and TRBJ1-6; 9 bases line up with TRBD1. The length of the CDR3 is 17 residues. Trimming at V came to 6 bases and at J to 1 base, leaving 7 bases not matched to a gene. CDR1 and CDR2 (germline): MDHEN, SYDVKM. The CDR3 reads CASRRTGDISYNSPLHF. The CDR3 nucleotides read TGTGCCAGCAGACGGACAGGGGATATATCCTATAATTCACCCCTCCACTTT.

This clone was recorded a few times. The rearrangement uses TRBV30 and TRBJ1-1; D ambiguous. V lost 5 bases to trimming and J lost 2 bases, with 12 bases between them. This CDR3 is built from 13 residues. The germline V gene has CDR1 GTSNPN and CDR2 SVGIG (reference sequence). CDR3 protein: CAWGEGFNTEAFF. In nucleotides, the CDR3 is TGTGCCTGGGGGGAGGGCTTTAACACTGAAGCTTTCTTT.

This clone showed up just a few times. The genes are TRBV27 and TRBJ2-1; TRBD2 is a possible D gene (5 bases). V gave up 5 bases and J gave up 10 bases, with 18 bases separating them. Germline V lookup: CDR1 MNHEY, CDR2 SMNVEV (reference sequence). The CDR3 sequence is 14 residues long. CDR3 sequence: CASSLRLMGNEQFF. For the CDR3, the DNA is TGTGCCAGCAGTCTACGACTAATGGGTAACGAGCAGTTCTTC.

This clone has only a few counts. The chain carries TRBV27 and TRBJ1-4; a possible D gene is TRBD1 (5 bases). The CDR3 has 15 amino acids. Trimming took off 4 bases at V and 3 bases at J, with 12 bases between the two ends. Per germline, CDR1 MNHEY and CDR2 SMNVEV (reference sequence). The CDR3 reads CASSSLSGANEKLFF. In DNA form, the CDR3 reads TGTGCCAGCAGTTCCCTCTCGGGGGCTAATGAAAAACTGTTTTTT. The full variable domain, its missing parts supplied by reference TRBV27 and TRBJ1-4, is EAQVTQNPRYLITVTGKKLTVTCSQNMNHEYMSWYRQDPGLGLRQIYYSMNVEVTDKGDVPEGYKVSRKEKRNFPLILESPSPNQTSLYFCASSSLSGANEKLFFGSGTQLSVL.

A few counts support this clone. This chain joins TRBV27 and TRBJ1-4, with D possibly matching TRBD1 (6 bases). The germline V and J ends were trimmed by 3 bases and 8 bases, with 7 bases remaining between them. The CDR3 has 12 amino acids. Germline lookup yields CDR1 MNHEY and CDR2 SMNVEV (reference sequence). CDR3 in amino acids: CASSFTGEKLFF. In DNA form, the CDR3 reads TGTGCCAGCAGTTTTACAGGGGAAAAACTGTTTTTT.

The J gene is TRBJ1-1, the V gene TRBV18; unclear D gene. The length of the CDR3 is 12 residues. From germline, CDR1 is KGHSH and CDR2 LQKENI. V gave up 2 bases and J gave up 8 bases, with 9 bases separating them. CDR3 amino acids: CASSPAGIEAFF. The CDR3, as DNA: TGTGCCAGCTCACCAGCAGGAATCGAAGCTTTCTTT.